A selection of T cell receptor beta chains follows, all from one sample in a study of chemoradiotherapy in HPV16-positive cancers. Measured with immunoSEQ multiplex PCR; TCRdb has only the in-frame clones, and not every one. The sample contains about 4,800 clones, about nine tenths of which appear only once. Here the sequenced sample was tumor tissue, taken from a patient who underwent chemoradiotherapy. The receptors originated from a human donor with HPV-associated anogenital cancer. CDR3s leave out the opening cysteine and the closing phenylalanine or tryptophan. Fields, in order: V gene, J gene, CDR3 protein.

TRBV5-6,TRBJ1-4,ASSQDREEKLF
TRBV6-1,TRBJ1-1,ASSVEGADTEAF
TRBV29-1,TRBJ1-1,SVRDRENTEAF
TRBV7-3,TRBJ2-1,ASSLDRGPYNEQF
TRBV6-1,TRBJ1-1,ASSELQGRTEAF
TRBV6-5,TRBJ1-5,ASSTRWGDNQPQH
TRBV30,TRBJ2-2,AWSKLAGVGGELF
TRBV27,TRBJ1-2,ASYRGDYGYT
TRBV5-1,TRBJ2-3,ASSWPRLAALNSTDTQY
TRBV30,TRBJ2-3,AWSVKDTQY
TRBV29-1,TRBJ2-3,SVYGEGPADTQY
TRBV7-8,TRBJ1-6,ASSSTPNEYSPLH
TRBV2,TRBJ1-1,ASSLQGAGTEAF
TRBV5-8,TRBJ2-7,ASSSTTSGLSSYEQY
TRBV30,TRBJ1-2,AWSGTGKGYT
TRBV7-8,TRBJ2-7,ASSFLRAEQY
TRBV30,TRBJ2-3,AWTGLTDTQY
TRBV5-1,TRBJ1-1,ASSLIPKGGQFLNTEAF